This T cell receptor (beta chain) emerged from a study of CDR3 diversity in severe acne (dated by TCRdb to between 2018 and 2020). Taken from the germline V gene (reference sequence), the CDR1 and CDR2 loops are LNHDA and SQIVND. From the cysteine up to the phenylalanine, the CDR3 has a length of 13 residues. Of all the DNA, just the CDR3 is kept, 39 bases in frame from base 1. V and J lose 6 bases and 6 bases, and a span of 14 bases separates them. In the case of this clonotype: It has no known antigen specificity. No much larger clone exists at a distance of one base, and base qualities are not known.

Library method: PCR. The listed sequencing device is Illumina HiSeq 2000. TCRdb reprocessed the public reads (quality trimming at Q25 with fastp, clone calling with MiXCR) and kept in-frame beta chains. When rows share a CDR3 protein, they turn into one entry using the most common DNA and genes. This sample lists some 90,000 distinct CDR3 sequences; under 55% were detected once. The biggest ten clones account for around a tenth of the sample. The chain uses TRBV19 and TRBJ1-1; the D gene assignment is ambiguous. The specimen sequenced was blood. The TCR comes from a male donor with severe acne vulgaris. In nucleotides, the sequence is TGTGCCAGTAGCTACGGGGTGGCGGCTGAAGCTTTCTTT. Its amino acids are CASSYGVAAEAFF.